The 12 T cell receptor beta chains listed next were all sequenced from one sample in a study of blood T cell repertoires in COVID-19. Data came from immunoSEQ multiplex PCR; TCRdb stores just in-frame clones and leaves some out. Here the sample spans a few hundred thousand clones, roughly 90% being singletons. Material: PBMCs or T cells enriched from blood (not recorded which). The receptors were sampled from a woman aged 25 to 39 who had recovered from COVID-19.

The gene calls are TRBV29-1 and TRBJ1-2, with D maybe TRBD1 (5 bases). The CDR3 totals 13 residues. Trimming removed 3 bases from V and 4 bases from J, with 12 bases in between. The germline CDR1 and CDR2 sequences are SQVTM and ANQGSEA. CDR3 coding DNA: TGCAGCGTTGAGTCGGGGGTTGTCTATGGCTACACCTTC. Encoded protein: CSVESGVVYGYTF.

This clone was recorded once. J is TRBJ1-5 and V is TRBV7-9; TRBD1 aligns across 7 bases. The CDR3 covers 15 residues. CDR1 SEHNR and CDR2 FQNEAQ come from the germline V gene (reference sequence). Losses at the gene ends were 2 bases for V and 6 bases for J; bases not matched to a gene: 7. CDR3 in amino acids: CASSLSQQGIQPQHF. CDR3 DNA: TGTGCCAGCAGCTTATCCCAACAGGGGATTCAGCCCCAGCATTTT.

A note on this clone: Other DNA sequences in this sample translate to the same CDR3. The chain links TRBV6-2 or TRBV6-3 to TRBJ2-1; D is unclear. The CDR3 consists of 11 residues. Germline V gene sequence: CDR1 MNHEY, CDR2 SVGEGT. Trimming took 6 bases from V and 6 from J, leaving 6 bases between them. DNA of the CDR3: TGTGCCAGCAGCCGTCTCAATGAGCAGTTCTTC. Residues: CASSRLNEQFF.

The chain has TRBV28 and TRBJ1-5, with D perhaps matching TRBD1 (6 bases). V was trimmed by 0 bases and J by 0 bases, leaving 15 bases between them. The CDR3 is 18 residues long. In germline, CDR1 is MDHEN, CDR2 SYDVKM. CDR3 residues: CASSLWAGEPYSNQPQHF. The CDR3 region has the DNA TGTGCCAGCAGTTTATGGGCAGGGGAACCTTATAGCAATCAGCCCCAGCATTTT.

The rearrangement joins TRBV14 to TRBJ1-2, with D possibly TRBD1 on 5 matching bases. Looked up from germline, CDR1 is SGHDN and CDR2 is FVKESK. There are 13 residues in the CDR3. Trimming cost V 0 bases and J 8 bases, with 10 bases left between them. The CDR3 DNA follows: TGTGCCAGCAGCCAAGAGGGGAACAGGGGCTACACCTTC. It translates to CASSQEGNRGYTF.

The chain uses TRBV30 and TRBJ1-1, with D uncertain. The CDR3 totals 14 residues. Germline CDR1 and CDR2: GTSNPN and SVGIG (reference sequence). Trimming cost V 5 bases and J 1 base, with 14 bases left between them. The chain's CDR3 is CAWAQRGGNTEAFF. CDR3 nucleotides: TGTGCCTGGGCCCAGCGTGGAGGGAACACTGAAGCTTTCTTT. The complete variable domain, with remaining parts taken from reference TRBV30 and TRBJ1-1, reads SQTIHQWPATLVQPVGSPLSLECTVEGTSNPNLYWYRQAAGRGLQLLFYSVGIGQISSEVPQNLSASRPQDRQFILSSKKLLLSDSGFYLCAWAQRGGNTEAFFGQGTRLTVV.

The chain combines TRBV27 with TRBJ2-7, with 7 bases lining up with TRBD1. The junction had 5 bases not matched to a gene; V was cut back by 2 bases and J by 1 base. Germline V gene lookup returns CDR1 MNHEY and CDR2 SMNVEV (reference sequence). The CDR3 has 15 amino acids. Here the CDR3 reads CASSLRDSLSYEQYF. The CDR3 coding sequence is TGTGCCAGCAGTTTACGGGACAGCCTGTCCTACGAGCAGTACTTC.

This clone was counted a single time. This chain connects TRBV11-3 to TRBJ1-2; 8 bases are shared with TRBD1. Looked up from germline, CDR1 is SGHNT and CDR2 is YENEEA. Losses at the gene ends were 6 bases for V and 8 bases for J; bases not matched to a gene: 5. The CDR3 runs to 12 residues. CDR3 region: CASSFRGLGYTF. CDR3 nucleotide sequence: TGTGCCAGCAGTTTCAGGGGGCTCGGCTACACCTTC.

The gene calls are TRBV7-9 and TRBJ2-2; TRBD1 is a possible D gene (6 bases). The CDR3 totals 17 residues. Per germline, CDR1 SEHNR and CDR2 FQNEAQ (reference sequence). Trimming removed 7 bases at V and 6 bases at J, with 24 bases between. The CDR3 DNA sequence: TGTGCCAGCAATATAGGGGGTACCAAGGGGTTCGCCGGGGAGCTGTTTTTT. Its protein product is CASNIGGTKGFAGELFF.

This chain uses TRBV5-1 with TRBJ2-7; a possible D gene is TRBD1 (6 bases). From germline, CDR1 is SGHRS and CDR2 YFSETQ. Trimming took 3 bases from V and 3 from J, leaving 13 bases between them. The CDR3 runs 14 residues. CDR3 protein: CASSSLDSLYEQYF. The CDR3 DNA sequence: TGCGCCAGCAGCTCTTTGGACAGCCTCTACGAGCAGTACTTC.

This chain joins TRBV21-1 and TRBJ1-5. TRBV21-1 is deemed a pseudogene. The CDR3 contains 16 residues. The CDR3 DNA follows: TGTGCCAGCAGCAAAGGGATAGGAGAAGCCCCTCAGCCCCAGCATTTT. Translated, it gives CASSKGIGEAPQPQHF.

The CDR3 DNA follows: TGTGCCACGGGGATGGGGAGTGAGCAGTACTTC. Its translation is CATGMGSEQYF. The rearrangement links TRBV24-1 to TRBJ2-7, with D possibly matching TRBD2 (5 bases). The V end was cut by 10 bases, the J end by 7 bases, with 13 bases between. This CDR3 is built from 11 residues. CDR1 and CDR2 from the germline V gene are KGHDR and SFDVKD.